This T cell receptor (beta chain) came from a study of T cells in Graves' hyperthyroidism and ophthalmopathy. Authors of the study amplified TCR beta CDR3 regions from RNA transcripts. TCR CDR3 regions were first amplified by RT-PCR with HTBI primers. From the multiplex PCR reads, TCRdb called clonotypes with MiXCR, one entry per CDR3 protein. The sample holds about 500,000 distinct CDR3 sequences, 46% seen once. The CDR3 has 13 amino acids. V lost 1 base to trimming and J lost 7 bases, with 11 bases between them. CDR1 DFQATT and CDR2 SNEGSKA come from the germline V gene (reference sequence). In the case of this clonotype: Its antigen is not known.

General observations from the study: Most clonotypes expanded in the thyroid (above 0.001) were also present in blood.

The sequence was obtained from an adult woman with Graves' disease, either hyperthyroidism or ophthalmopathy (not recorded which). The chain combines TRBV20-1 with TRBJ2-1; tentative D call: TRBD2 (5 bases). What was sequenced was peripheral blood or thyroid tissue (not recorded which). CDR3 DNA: TGCAGTGCTAGAGTGGCGGGCGGGAATGAGCAGTTCTTC. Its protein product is CSARVAGGNEQFF.